This paragraph covers one T cell receptor (beta chain) sequence. This sample was included in a study of OX40 agonist ivuxolimab in advanced cancers. Assay: immunoSEQ multiplex PCR; the TCRdb copy retains only in-frame clones and omits some. This table has 98,000 or so clones, approximately 90% appearing once. The CDR3 loop spans 15 amino acids. Germline V gives CDR1 MDHEN, CDR2 SYDVKM. The ends lost 4 bases at V and 6 bases at J; junction bases unmatched: 3. The sequence derives from an adult with an advanced solid tumor such as melanoma, head and neck, liver or kidney cancer. The V and J genes are TRBV28 and TRBJ2-1; 13 bases line up with TRBD2. This sample comprised CD4+ or CD8+ T cells sorted from blood, obtained in a trial of the OX40 agonist ivuxolimab. The CDR3 DNA sequence: TGTGCCAGCAGTTATGGACTAGCGGGAGCCAATGAGCAGTTCTTC. It is translated as CASSYGLAGANEQFF.